The 32 T cell receptor beta chains in this list originate from one sample, sequenced in a study of T cell responses to AZD1222 COVID-19 vaccine. Clones were read by immunoSEQ multiplex PCR, and TCRdb kept only the in-frame ones, dropping some. The profile shows approximately 100,000 clones, around 90% of them singletons. The sample here was peripheral blood, taken on day 0 of AZD1222 vaccination. These receptors all stem from an adult in good health.

The chain employs TRBV4-2 and TRBJ1-5; 7 nucleotides align to TRBD1. V trimming: 1 base; J trimming: 5 bases; junction bases outside the gene matches: 8. The germline gives CDR1 LGHNA, CDR2 YNFKEQ. This CDR3 is 16 amino acids long. The CDR3 nucleotides read TGTGCCAGCAGCCAAGTGGGCCGGCAGGGGGATCAGCCCCAGCATTTT. It translates to CASSQVGRQGDQPQHF.

This chain links TRBV27 with TRBJ2-7; 9 nucleotides line up with TRBD1. CDR1 and CDR2 from the germline V gene are MNHEY and SMNVEV (reference sequence). The J segment lost 3 bases and the V segment lost 1 base, leaving 4 bases of the junction unmatched. CDR3 length: 15 amino acids. Written as DNA, the CDR3 is TGTGCCAGCAGTTTATGGGGACAGGGTAGCTACGAGCAGTACTTC. This sequence encodes CASSLWGQGSYEQYF.

The chain links TRBV9 to TRBJ1-3, with D possibly TRBD1 on 6 matching bases. V was shortened by 0 bases and J by 6 bases, with 13 bases between the two germline ends. CDR1 is SGDLS, CDR2 YYNGEE, per germline. The CDR3 has 15 amino acids. The CDR3 sequence: CASSVATGKENTIYF. The CDR3 nucleotides read TGTGCCAGCAGCGTAGCTACAGGGAAGGAAAACACCATATATTTT.

The chain carries TRBV29-1 and TRBJ1-2; 10 bases fit TRBD1. J gave up 4 bases and V 8 bases, and 7 bases lay outside the gene matches. CDR3 length: 13 amino acids. Germline values: CDR1 SQVTM, CDR2 ANQGSEA. The CDR3: CSTRQGASYGYTF. For the CDR3, the DNA is TGCAGCACAAGACAGGGGGCTTCCTATGGCTACACCTTC.

The V call is TRBV28, the J call TRBJ2-1; no firm D call. CDR3 size: 17 residues. The V gene lost 5 bases and the J gene lost 0 bases, with 17 bases spanning the gap. Germline CDR1 is MDHEN and CDR2 is SYDVKM. In DNA, the CDR3 is TGTGCCAGCAGTCTCCGAAAATCCAAGGGCTCCTACAATGAGCAGTTCTTC. Translating it yields CASSLRKSKGSYNEQFF.

This clone was seen a handful of times. The chain carries TRBV18 and TRBJ1-5, with 10 bases that match TRBD1. After removal of 4 bases from V and 6 bases from J, the junction contained 6 bases not matched to a gene. CDR3 size: 15 residues. Germline V gene lookup returns CDR1 KGHSH and CDR2 LQKENI. The CDR3 region is CASSQTGGWGQPQHF. CDR3 nucleotide sequence: TGTGCCAGCTCACAGACAGGGGGCTGGGGTCAGCCCCAGCATTTT.

A note on this clone: A much larger clone differs from this one at a single base, so this may be a read error. This sequence joins TRBV11-1 and TRBJ1-6, with TRBD1 identical over 8 bases. The germline V gene encodes CDR1 SGHAT and CDR2 FQDESV (reference sequence). This CDR3 region has 14 residues. Trimming cost V 6 bases and J 5 bases; bases outside gene matches: 3. The CDR3 reads CASSKDRDNSPLHF. The DNA for the CDR3 is TGTGCCAGCAGTAAGGACAGGGATAATTCACCCCTCCACTTT. Drawing the rest from reference TRBV11-1 and TRBJ1-6, the complete variable domain is EAEVAQSPRYKITEKSQAVAFWCDPISGHATLYWYRQILGQGPELLVQFQDESVVDDSQLPKDRFSAERLKGVDSTLKIQPAELGDSAMYLCASSKDRDNSPLHFGNGTRLTVT.

The genes are TRBV7-2 and TRBJ1-1; TRBD1 aligns across 7 bases. V shed 4 bases and J 3 bases; nucleotides not matched to a gene: 8. The CDR3 is 15 amino acids. CDR1 and CDR2 (germline): SGHTA, FQGNSA. In DNA form, the CDR3 reads TGTGCCAGCAGCTCGGGACAGCTTGGAGACACTGAAGCTTTCTTT. The encoded protein is CASSSGQLGDTEAFF.

V usage is TRBV3-1 (or the pseudogene TRBV3-2) and J usage is TRBJ2-5; 8 bases are shared with TRBD1. The CDR3 sequence is 16 residues long. V trimming: 1 base; J trimming: 5 bases; junction bases outside the gene matches: 9. Germline V lookup: CDR1 LGHDT, CDR2 YNNKEL (reference sequence). The CDR3: CASSQVSRGRGETQYF. The CDR3 nucleotides read TGTGCCAGCAGCCAAGTGAGCAGGGGGCGCGGGGAGACCCAGTACTTC.

V usage is TRBV4-3 and J usage is TRBJ2-1; 10 bases fit TRBD2. Germline V gene data show CDR1 as LGHNA and CDR2 as YSLEER. Trimming at V came to 1 base and at J to 6 bases, leaving 3 bases not matched to a gene. This CDR3 has 15 residues. The CDR3 region has the DNA TGCGCCAGCAGCCAAGGAGCGGGGGGGCGCAATGAGCAGTTCTTC. It encodes CASSQGAGGRNEQFF.

This clone was observed a few times. The rearrangement joins TRBV18 to TRBJ1-5, with D tentatively TRBD1 (5 bases). The length of the CDR3 is 14 residues. Germline-derived CDR1 and CDR2 are KGHSH and LQKENI. V was shortened by 3 bases and J by 7 bases, with 13 bases between the two germline ends. The CDR3 bases are TGTGCCAGCTCACCGAGGCAGGGCCTCCAGCCCCAGCATTTT. Amino acids: CASSPRQGLQPQHF. The whole variable domain, remainder taken from reference TRBV18 and TRBJ1-5, is NAGVMQNPRHLVRRRGQEARLRCSPMKGHSHVYWYRQLPEEGLKFMVYLQKENIIDESGMPKERFSAEFPKEGPSILRIQQVVRGDSAAYFCASSPRQGLQPQHFGDGTRLSIL.

The chain recombines TRBV27 with TRBJ2-7; 7 nucleotides align to TRBD1. The CDR3 consists of 12 residues. Trimming cost V 5 bases and J 7 bases; bases outside gene matches: 5. Germline CDR1 MNHEY, CDR2 SMNVEV (reference sequence). The CDR3 region has the DNA TGTGCCAGCAGTCGGACAGGACGAGAGCAGTACTTC. The encoded protein is CASSRTGREQYF.

This chain uses TRBV19 with TRBJ2-7, with a possible D match to TRBD1 (6 bases). Germline CDR1 LNHDA, CDR2 SQIVND (reference sequence). Trimming took off 1 base at V and 0 bases at J, with 10 bases between the two ends. This CDR3 spans 15 amino acids. The CDR3 DNA is TGTGCCAGTAGTATAGCGGCAGGGGTCTCCTACGAGCAGTACTTC. Translated, it gives CASSIAAGVSYEQYF. Supplemented by reference TRBV19 and TRBJ2-7, the full variable domain reads DGGITQSPKYLFRKEGQNVTLSCEQNLNHDAMYWYRQDPGQGLRLIYYSQIVNDFQKGDIAEGYSVSREKKESFPLTVTSAQKNPTAFYLCASSIAAGVSYEQYFGPGTRLTVT.

The rearrangement joins TRBV5-6 to TRBJ2-2; D unclear. Trimming pared 2 bases from V and 0 bases from J, leaving 5 bases between. There are 14 residues in the CDR3. Germline CDR1 reads SGHDT; CDR2 reads YYEEEE. CDR3 in amino acids: CASSLRANTGELFF. The CDR3, as DNA: TGTGCCAGCAGCTTACGAGCGAACACCGGGGAGCTGTTTTTT.

This chain connects TRBV9 to TRBJ2-3; D remains unclear. V dropped 0 bases and J dropped 1 base, with 9 bases sitting between them. The CDR3 is made up of 15 amino acids. Germline V gene lookup returns CDR1 SGDLS and CDR2 YYNGEE. The CDR3 protein is CASSVVSKGTDTQYF. Here the CDR3 DNA reads TGTGCCAGCAGCGTAGTGTCGAAGGGCACAGATACGCAGTATTTT. Full variable domain (rest looked up from reference TRBV9 and TRBJ2-3): DSGVTQTPKHLITATGQRVTLRCSPRSGDLSVYWYQQSLDQGLQFLIQYYNGEERAKGNILERFSAQQFPDLHSELNLSSLELGDSALYFCASSVVSKGTDTQYFGPGTRLTVL.

The chain links TRBV10-1 to TRBJ2-1; 10 bases are shared with TRBD2. In germline, CDR1 is WNHNN, CDR2 SYGVQD (reference sequence). This CDR3 contains 14 residues. Trimming at V came to 9 bases and at J to 10 bases, leaving 12 bases not matched to a gene. CDR3 in amino acids: CASSAGGGTGEQFF. The DNA of the CDR3 is TGCGCCAGTTCAGCGGGAGGGGGCACCGGGGAGCAGTTCTTC.

The V and J genes are TRBV28 and TRBJ2-3, with D unclear. Per germline, CDR1 MDHEN and CDR2 SYDVKM. V gave up 8 bases and J gave up 4 bases, with 10 bases separating them. The CDR3 loop spans 12 amino acids. The CDR3 coding sequence is TGTGCCAGCGGCGGTCTTCCAGATACGCAGTATTTT. Its translation: CASGGLPDTQYF.

The table lists this clone with a few counts. V and J are TRBV19 and TRBJ2-1, with D perhaps assigned TRBD1 or TRBD2 (6 bases each). The CDR3 covers 13 residues. From germline, CDR1 is LNHDA and CDR2 SQIVND (reference sequence). Trimming took off 7 bases at V and 7 bases at J, with 14 bases between the two ends. The CDR3 coding sequence is TGTGCCAGTACCCGACTAGGGGGGAATGAGCAGTTCTTC. Its protein product is CASTRLGGNEQFF.

This rearrangement joins TRBV10-3 to TRBJ2-1; 10 positions match TRBD2. Trimming cost V 8 bases and J 8 bases; bases outside gene matches: 9. Looked up from germline, CDR1 is ENHRY and CDR2 is SYGVKD. The CDR3 has 14 amino acids. CDR3 amino acids: CAIARASGSDEQFF. The CDR3 DNA reads as TGTGCCATCGCCCGGGCTAGCGGGAGCGATGAGCAGTTCTTC.

This clone was counted a single time. The chain is built from TRBV12-1 and TRBJ2-1; the table assigns TRBD2, which was not confirmed against the DNA. TRBV12-1 is a pseudogene segment. The CDR3 loop spans 14 amino acids. CDR3 loop: CASSPPGGDNEQFF. The DNA of the CDR3 is TGTGCCAGCAGCCCACCCGGCGGGGACAATGAGCAGTTCTTC.

V gene TRBV28 combines with J gene TRBJ1-2; unclear D gene. This CDR3 has 13 amino acids. Germline-derived CDR1 and CDR2 are MDHEN and SYDVKM. V was shortened by 7 bases and J by 5 bases, with 14 bases between the two germline ends. CDR3 DNA sequence: TGTGCCAGCATTAGCAGTCCGAATTATGGCTACACCTTC. It encodes CASISSPNYGYTF.

The chain combines TRBV7-2 with TRBJ1-2; TRBD1 might be the D (6 bases). V was clipped by 4 bases and J by 8 bases, with 11 bases between them. Germline CDR1 SGHTA, CDR2 FQGNSA. This CDR3 has 12 residues. CDR3 DNA sequence: TGTGCCAGCAGCTCAAAGGGGGAGGGCTACACCTTC. Its protein is CASSSKGEGYTF.

J is TRBJ1-5 and V is TRBV4-2, with D possibly being TRBD1 (5 bases). The CDR3 is 14 residues long. The germline gives CDR1 LGHNA, CDR2 YNFKEQ. Trimming removed 3 bases at V and 5 bases at J, with 11 bases between. DNA of the CDR3: TGTGCCAGCAGCCATGACAGCCCCGATCAGCCCCAGCATTTT. The encoded protein is CASSHDSPDQPQHF.

The CDR3 region has the DNA TGTGCCAGCAGAGGAGGGACTAGCGACGTCGGGGAGCTGTTTTTT. This sequence encodes CASRGGTSDVGELFF. The V gene is TRBV2, the J gene TRBJ2-2, with 10 positions matching TRBD2. Germline trimming cut 6 bases from V and 7 bases from J; bases unmatched to any gene: 8. Germline V gene sequence: CDR1 SNHLY, CDR2 FYNNEI. The CDR3 covers 15 residues.

In the case of this clone: The CDR3 does not close with the conserved phenylalanine or tryptophan, likely indicating a read error. The DNA is omitted, as the CDR3 cannot be located on it reliably, and the CDR3 follows TCRdb's listing. CDR3: CASRGPGQI. This chain joins TRBV10-1 and TRBJ1-1; the table's D call, TRBD1, was not checked against the DNA. The length of the CDR3 is 9 amino acids, counting both ends. CDR1 WNHNN and CDR2 SYGVQD come from the germline V gene (reference sequence).

The rearrangement joins TRBV4-2 to TRBJ1-3; possible D gene TRBD1, 5 bases. CDR3 size: 15 residues. Germline assignment: CDR1 LGHNA and CDR2 YNFKEQ. V was clipped by 1 base and J by 4 bases, with 11 bases between them. Here the CDR3 DNA reads TGTGCCAGCAGCCAAGGGGGGATGGGAGGAAACACCATATATTTT. Translating gives CASSQGGMGGNTIYF.

The V and J genes are TRBV4-1 and TRBJ2-5, with unresolved D. This CDR3 is 15 amino acids long. V lost 0 bases, J lost 5 bases, and 13 bases lay in between. The germline gives CDR1 MGHRA, CDR2 YSYEKL. The chain's CDR3 is CASSQDAYRSETQYF. CDR3 nucleotide sequence: TGCGCCAGCAGCCAAGATGCGTATAGATCGGAGACCCAGTACTTC.

The gene calls are TRBV6-5 and TRBJ1-1; D uncertain. This CDR3 contains 13 residues. V lost 1 base and J lost 1, with 4 bases in between. In germline, CDR1 is MNHEY, CDR2 SVGAGI. The CDR3: CASSYYQNTEAFF. The CDR3, as DNA: TGTGCCAGCAGTTACTACCAGAACACTGAAGCTTTCTTT.

V is TRBV7-9 and J is TRBJ2-3; D perhaps matches TRBD2 (6 bases). Trimming took off 1 base at V and 4 bases at J, with 24 bases between the two ends. The CDR3 is made up of 19 amino acids. Germline CDR1 reads SEHNR; CDR2 reads FQNEAQ (reference sequence). The CDR3 is CASSLVGGIRDSRADTQYF. CDR3 bases: TGTGCCAGCAGCTTAGTGGGGGGAATCCGGGACTCCCGCGCAGATACGCAGTATTTT.

Within the sample, this clone is medium-sized. The chain is built from TRBV18 and TRBJ1-5; D not certain. V lost 3 bases and J lost 10, with 7 bases in between. This CDR3 comprises 11 residues. Germline lookup yields CDR1 KGHSH and CDR2 LQKENI. CDR3 residues: CASSPRAPQHF. The CDR3 DNA is TGTGCCAGCTCACCCCGAGCCCCCCAGCATTTT.

This rearrangement joins TRBV10-3 to TRBJ1-5; D gene uncertain. V was trimmed by 5 bases and J by 0 bases, leaving 17 bases between them. Germline V gene sequence: CDR1 ENHRY, CDR2 SYGVKD. The CDR3 extends over 17 amino acids. CDR3 DNA: TGTGCCATCAGTCGGGGAGCAAACCTTGATAGCAATCAGCCCCAGCATTTT. Encoded protein: CAISRGANLDSNQPQHF.

The V call is TRBV5-1, the J call TRBJ2-3; D assignment may be TRBD1 or TRBD2 (5 bases each). CDR3 length equals 13 residues. From germline, CDR1 is SGHRS and CDR2 YFSETQ. V was clipped by 2 bases and J by 5 bases, with 9 bases between them. The CDR3: CASSFRGGDTQYF. The CDR3 nucleotides read TGCGCCAGCAGCTTCCGGGGCGGAGATACGCAGTATTTT. Full variable domain (outside the CDR3, taken from reference TRBV5-1 and TRBJ2-3): KAGVTQTPRYLIKTRGQQVTLSCSPISGHRSVSWYQQTPGQGLQFLFEYFSETQRNKGNFPGRFSGRQFSNSRSEMNVSTLELGDSALYLCASSFRGGDTQYFGPGTRLTVL.